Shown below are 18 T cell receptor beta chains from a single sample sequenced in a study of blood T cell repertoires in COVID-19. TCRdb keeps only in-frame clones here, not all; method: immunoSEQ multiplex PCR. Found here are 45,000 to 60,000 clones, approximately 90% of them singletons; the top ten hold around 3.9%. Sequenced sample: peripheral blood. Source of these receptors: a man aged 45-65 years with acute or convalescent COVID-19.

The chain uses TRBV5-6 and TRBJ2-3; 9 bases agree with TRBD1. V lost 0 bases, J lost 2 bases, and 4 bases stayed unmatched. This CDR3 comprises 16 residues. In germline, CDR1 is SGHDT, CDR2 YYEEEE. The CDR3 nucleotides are TGTGCCAGCAGCTTGGGGACAGGGGCCACCACAGATACGCAGTATTTT. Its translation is CASSLGTGATTDTQYF.

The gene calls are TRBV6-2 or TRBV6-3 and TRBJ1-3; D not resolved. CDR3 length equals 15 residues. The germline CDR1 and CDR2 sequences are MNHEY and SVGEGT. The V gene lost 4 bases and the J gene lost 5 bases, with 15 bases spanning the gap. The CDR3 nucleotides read TGTGCCAGCAGTTGGGTCCAGGATGACCGAAACACCATATATTTT. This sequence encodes CASSWVQDDRNTIYF.

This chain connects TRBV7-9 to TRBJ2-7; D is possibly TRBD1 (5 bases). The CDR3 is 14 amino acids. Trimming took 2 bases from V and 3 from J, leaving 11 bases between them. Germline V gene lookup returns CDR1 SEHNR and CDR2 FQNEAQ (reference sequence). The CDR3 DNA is TGTGCCAGCAGCTTAAATACAGGTTTCTACGAGCAGTACTTC. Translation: CASSLNTGFYEQYF.

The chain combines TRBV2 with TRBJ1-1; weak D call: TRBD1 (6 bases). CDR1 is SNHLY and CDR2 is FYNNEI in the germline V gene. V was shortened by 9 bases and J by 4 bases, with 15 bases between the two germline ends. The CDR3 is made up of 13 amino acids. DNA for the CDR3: TGTGCCAGACATTACAGGGCCGGCACTGAAGCTTTCTTT. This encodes CARHYRAGTEAFF.

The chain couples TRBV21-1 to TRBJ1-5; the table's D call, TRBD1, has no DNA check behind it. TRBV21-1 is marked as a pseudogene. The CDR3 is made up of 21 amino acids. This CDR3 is CASSKGWMGQGASYSNQPQHF. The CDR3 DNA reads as TGTGCCAGCAGCAAAGGATGGATGGGACAGGGGGCCTCTTATAGCAATCAGCCCCAGCATTTT.

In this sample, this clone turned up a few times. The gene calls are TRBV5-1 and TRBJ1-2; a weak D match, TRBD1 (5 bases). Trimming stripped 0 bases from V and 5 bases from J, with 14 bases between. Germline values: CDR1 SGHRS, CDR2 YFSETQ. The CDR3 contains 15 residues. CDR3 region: CASSLAASQGYGYTF. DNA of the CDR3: TGCGCCAGCAGCTTGGCCGCCAGTCAGGGATATGGCTACACCTTC.

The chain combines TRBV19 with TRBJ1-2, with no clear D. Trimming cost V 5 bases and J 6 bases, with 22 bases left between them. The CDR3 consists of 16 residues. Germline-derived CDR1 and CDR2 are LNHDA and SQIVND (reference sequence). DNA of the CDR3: TGTGCCAGTAGTTACGAGGTTCGGTTCGCTAGCAATGGCTACACCTTC. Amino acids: CASSYEVRFASNGYTF. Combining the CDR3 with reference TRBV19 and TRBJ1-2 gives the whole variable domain DGGITQSPKYLFRKEGQNVTLSCEQNLNHDAMYWYRQDPGQGLRLIYYSQIVNDFQKGDIAEGYSVSREKKESFPLTVTSAQKNPTAFYLCASSYEVRFASNGYTFGSGTRLTVV.

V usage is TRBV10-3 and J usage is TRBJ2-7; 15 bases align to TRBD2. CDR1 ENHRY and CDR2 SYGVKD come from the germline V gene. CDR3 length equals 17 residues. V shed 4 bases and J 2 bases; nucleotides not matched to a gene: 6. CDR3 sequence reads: CAISGPGLAGGPYEQYF. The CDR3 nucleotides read TGTGCCATCAGTGGTCCAGGACTAGCGGGAGGGCCCTACGAGCAGTACTTC.

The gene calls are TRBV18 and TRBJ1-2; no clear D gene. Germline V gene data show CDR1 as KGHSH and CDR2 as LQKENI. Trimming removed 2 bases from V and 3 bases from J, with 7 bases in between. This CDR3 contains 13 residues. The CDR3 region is CASSPSVDYGYTF. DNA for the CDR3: TGTGCCAGCTCACCATCAGTTGACTATGGCTACACCTTC. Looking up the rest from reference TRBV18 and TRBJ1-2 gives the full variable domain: NAGVMQNPRHLVRRRGQEARLRCSPMKGHSHVYWYRQLPEEGLKFMVYLQKENIIDESGMPKERFSAEFPKEGPSILRIQQVVRGDSAAYFCASSPSVDYGYTFGSGTRLTVV.

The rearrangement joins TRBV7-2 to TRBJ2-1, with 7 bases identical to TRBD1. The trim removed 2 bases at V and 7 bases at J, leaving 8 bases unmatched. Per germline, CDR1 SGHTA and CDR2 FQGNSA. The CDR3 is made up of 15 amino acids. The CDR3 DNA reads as TGTGCCAGCAGCTTAAGGGGGCGCCCGTATAATGAGCAGTTCTTC. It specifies CASSLRGRPYNEQFF.

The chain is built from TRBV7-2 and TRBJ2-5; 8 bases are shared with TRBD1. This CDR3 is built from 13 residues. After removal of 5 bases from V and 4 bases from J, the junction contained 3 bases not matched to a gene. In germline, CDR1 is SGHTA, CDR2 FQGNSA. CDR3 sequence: CASSATGVETQYF. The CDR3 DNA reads TGTGCCAGCAGCGCGACAGGGGTAGAGACCCAGTACTTC.

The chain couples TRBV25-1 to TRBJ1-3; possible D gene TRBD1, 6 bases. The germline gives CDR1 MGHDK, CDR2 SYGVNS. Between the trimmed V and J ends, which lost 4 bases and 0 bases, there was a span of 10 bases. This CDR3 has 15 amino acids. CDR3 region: CASSVGGLSGNTIYF. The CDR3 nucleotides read TGTGCCAGCAGTGTCGGGGGGCTCTCTGGAAACACCATATATTTT. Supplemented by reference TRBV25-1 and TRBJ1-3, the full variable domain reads EADIYQTPRYLVIGTGKKITLECSQTMGHDKMYWYQQDPGMELHLIHYSYGVNSTEKGDLSSESTVSRIRTEHFPLTLESARPSHTSQYLCASSVGGLSGNTIYFGEGSWLTVV.

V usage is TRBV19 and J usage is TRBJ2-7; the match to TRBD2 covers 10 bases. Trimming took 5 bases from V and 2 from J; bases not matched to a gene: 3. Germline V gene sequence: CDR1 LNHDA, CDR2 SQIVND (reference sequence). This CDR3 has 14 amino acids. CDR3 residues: CASSVSGRPYEQYF. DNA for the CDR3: TGTGCCAGTAGTGTTAGCGGGAGGCCCTACGAGCAGTACTTC.

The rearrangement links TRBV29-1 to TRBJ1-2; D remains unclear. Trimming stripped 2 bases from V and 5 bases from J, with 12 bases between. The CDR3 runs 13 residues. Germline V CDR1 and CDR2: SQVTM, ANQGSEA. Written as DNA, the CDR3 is TGCAGCGTTGAATTTGCAGAAAGATATGGCTACACCTTC. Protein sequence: CSVEFAERYGYTF.

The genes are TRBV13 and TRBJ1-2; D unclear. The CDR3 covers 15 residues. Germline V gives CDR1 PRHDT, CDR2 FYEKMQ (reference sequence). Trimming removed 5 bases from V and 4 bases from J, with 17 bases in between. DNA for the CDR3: TGTGCCAGCAGCCGAACCGGAGGGATTCCCTATGGCTACACCTTC. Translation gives CASSRTGGIPYGYTF.

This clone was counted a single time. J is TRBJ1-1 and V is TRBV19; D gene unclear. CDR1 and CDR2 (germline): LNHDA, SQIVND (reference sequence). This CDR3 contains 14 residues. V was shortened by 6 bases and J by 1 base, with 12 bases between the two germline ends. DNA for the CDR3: TGTGCCAGTAGCCCAGGCATGGGGAACACTGAAGCTTTCTTT. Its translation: CASSPGMGNTEAFF.

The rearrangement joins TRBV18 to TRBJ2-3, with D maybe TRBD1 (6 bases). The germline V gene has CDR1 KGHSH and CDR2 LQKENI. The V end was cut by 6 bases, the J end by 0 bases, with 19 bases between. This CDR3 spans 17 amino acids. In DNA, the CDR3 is TGTGCCAGCTCCCGGCACAGGGCAAAGATTAGCACAGATACGCAGTATTTT. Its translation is CASSRHRAKISTDTQYF.

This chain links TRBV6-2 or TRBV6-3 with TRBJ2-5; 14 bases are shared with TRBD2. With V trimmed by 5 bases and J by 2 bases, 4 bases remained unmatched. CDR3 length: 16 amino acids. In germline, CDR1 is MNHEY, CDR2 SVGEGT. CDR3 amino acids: CASSLGLAGGQETQYF. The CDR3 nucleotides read TGTGCCAGCAGTCTCGGACTAGCGGGAGGTCAAGAGACCCAGTACTTC.